These 21 T cell receptor beta chains came from one sample sequenced in a study of T cells expressing NK-cell markers. Reanalyzing the 5' RACE reads, TCRdb keeps one entry per CDR3 protein, without DNA. Recorded for this sample: around 140,000 distinct CDR3 sequences. The sample consisted of blood T cells: a sorted CD56 or NKG2C T cell subset, CD4+ or CD8+ T cells, or bulk PBMC T cells (not recorded which). The origin of the receptors is a man aged 18 to 30 in good health.

The chain is built from TRBV21-1 and TRBJ2-1; as DNA is missing, the TRBD2 call by TCRdb cannot be tested. TRBV21-1 is termed a pseudogene. CDR3 length: 20 amino acids. CDR3: CASSKGLGLARTSSYNEQFF.

The chain recombines TRBV2 with TRBJ2-3. The germline V gene encodes CDR1 SNHLY and CDR2 FYNNEI. This CDR3 has 15 residues. CDR3 protein: CASSDGIQSTDTQYF.

J is TRBJ2-7 and V is TRBV7-9; TCRdb's D gene call, TRBD2, goes unchecked for lack of DNA. Germline CDR1 reads SEHNR; CDR2 reads FQNEAQ (reference sequence). The CDR3 runs to 14 residues. CDR3 sequence reads: CASSNTSGSYEQYF.

The genes are TRBV7-8 and TRBJ2-1; checking the TCRdb D call of TRBD2 is not possible without DNA. The CDR3 has 18 residues. CDR1 and CDR2 (germline): SGHVS, FQNEAQ. The CDR3: CASSLPAGRGMSYNEQFF.

The chain is built from TRBV7-2 and TRBJ2-1. CDR3 length: 17 residues. Germline V gene sequence: CDR1 SGHTA, CDR2 FQGNSA. The CDR3 sequence is CASSLIGAGDTYNEQFF.

The V call is TRBV25-1, the J call TRBJ1-1; checking the TCRdb D call of TRBD1 is not possible without DNA. The CDR3 is 11 residues long. Germline V lookup: CDR1 MGHDK, CDR2 SYGVNS. The CDR3 reads CASSSGTGTFF.

The chain is built from TRBV4-1 and TRBJ2-2; TCRdb designates TRBD2, a call that cannot be tested without DNA. The CDR3 runs to 15 residues. Germline V lookup: CDR1 MGHRA, CDR2 YSYEKL. The CDR3 loop reads CASSRLAGETGELFF.

The V call is TRBV24-1, the J call TRBJ2-1; TCRdb's D call, TRBD1, is unchecked because there is no DNA. The germline CDR1 and CDR2 sequences are KGHDR and SFDVKD. This CDR3 spans 15 amino acids. The CDR3 region is CATSDLPGGEEEQFF.

The chain is built from TRBV7-9 and TRBJ2-7. Germline V gene lookup returns CDR1 SEHNR and CDR2 FQNEAQ (reference sequence). The CDR3 has 14 amino acids. The CDR3 sequence is CASSLTAATYEQYF.

The rearrangement uses TRBV29-1 and TRBJ2-2; TCRdb returns TRBD2, unconfirmable since there is no DNA. The CDR3 contains 17 residues. Germline assignment: CDR1 SQVTM and CDR2 ANQGSEA. The CDR3 loop is CSVIPSAGGTNTGELFF.

The CDR3 protein is CSARDPSSGRRTDTQYF. The chain employs TRBV20-1 and TRBJ2-3; TCRdb picks TRBD2, but there is no DNA to check that call. Looked up from germline, CDR1 is DFQATT and CDR2 is SNEGSKA (reference sequence). The CDR3 is 17 amino acids.

The chain recombines TRBV15 with TRBJ2-1; TCRdb proposes TRBD2, but this gene call is untestable without DNA. CDR3 length: 16 amino acids. CDR1 LNHNV and CDR2 YYDKDF come from the germline V gene (reference sequence). CDR3 residues: CATSRDGGAYYNEQFF.

The chain links TRBV11-2 to TRBJ1-1; no DNA is available, so the TRBD1 call from TCRdb remains unchecked. Germline-derived CDR1 and CDR2 are SGHAT and FQNNGV. The CDR3 length is 15 residues. The CDR3 loop reads CASSAPGQGFTEAFF.

The rearrangement uses TRBV28 and TRBJ1-6; TCRdb picks TRBD1, but there is no DNA to check that call. The CDR3 spans 14 residues. Germline V lookup: CDR1 MDHEN, CDR2 SYDVKM. The CDR3 is CASSFGGGMAPLHF.

V usage is TRBV11-2 and J usage is TRBJ2-7. This CDR3 is built from 15 residues. Germline lookup yields CDR1 SGHAT and CDR2 FQNNGV. The chain's CDR3 is CASSDEAREPYEQYF.

The genes are TRBV19 and TRBJ2-1. Per germline, CDR1 LNHDA and CDR2 SQIVND (reference sequence). The CDR3 totals 15 residues. The CDR3 loop is CASSIGAGVLSEQFF.

The chain combines TRBV25-1 with TRBJ2-1; TCRdb's D gene call, TRBD1, goes unchecked for lack of DNA. The CDR3 loop spans 17 amino acids. Germline V gene lookup returns CDR1 MGHDK and CDR2 SYGVNS. The CDR3: CASSESDQGAIRDEQFF. Combining the CDR3 with reference TRBV25-1 and TRBJ2-1 gives the whole variable domain EADIYQTPRYLVIGTGKKITLECSQTMGHDKMYWYQQDPGMELHLIHYSYGVNSTEKGDLSSESTVSRIRTEHFPLTLESARPSHTSQYLCASSESDQGAIRDEQFFGPGTRLTVL.

The rearrangement joins TRBV7-6 to TRBJ2-7; checking the TCRdb D call of TRBD1 is not possible without DNA. CDR3 length: 14 amino acids. In germline, CDR1 is SGHVS, CDR2 FNYEAQ. CDR3 in amino acids: CASSLGPSSYEQYF. Combining the CDR3 with reference TRBV7-6 and TRBJ2-7 gives the whole variable domain GAGVSQSPRYKVTKRGQDVALRCDPISGHVSLYWYRQALGQGPEFLTYFNYEAQQDKSGLPNDRFSAERPEGSISTLTIQRTEQRDSAMYRCASSLGPSSYEQYFGPGTRLTVT.

This CDR3 is CASSLDPATPTDTQYF. J is TRBJ2-3 and V is TRBV11-2. The CDR3 covers 16 residues. CDR1 and CDR2 (germline): SGHAT, FQNNGV.

This chain links TRBV12-3 or TRBV12-4 with TRBJ2-3; TCRdb selects TRBD2, and the lack of DNA leaves this call unchecked. The CDR3 extends over 20 amino acids. CDR3 residues: CASSEPGLAGEGLSTDTQYF.

V is TRBV19 and J is TRBJ2-2. This CDR3 is 11 amino acids long. Germline values: CDR1 LNHDA, CDR2 SQIVND (reference sequence). The chain's CDR3 is CASSIFRELFF. Filled out from reference TRBV19 and TRBJ2-2, the complete variable domain reads DGGITQSPKYLFRKEGQNVTLSCEQNLNHDAMYWYRQDPGQGLRLIYYSQIVNDFQKGDIAEGYSVSREKKESFPLTVTSAQKNPTAFYLCASSIFRELFFGEGSRLTVL.